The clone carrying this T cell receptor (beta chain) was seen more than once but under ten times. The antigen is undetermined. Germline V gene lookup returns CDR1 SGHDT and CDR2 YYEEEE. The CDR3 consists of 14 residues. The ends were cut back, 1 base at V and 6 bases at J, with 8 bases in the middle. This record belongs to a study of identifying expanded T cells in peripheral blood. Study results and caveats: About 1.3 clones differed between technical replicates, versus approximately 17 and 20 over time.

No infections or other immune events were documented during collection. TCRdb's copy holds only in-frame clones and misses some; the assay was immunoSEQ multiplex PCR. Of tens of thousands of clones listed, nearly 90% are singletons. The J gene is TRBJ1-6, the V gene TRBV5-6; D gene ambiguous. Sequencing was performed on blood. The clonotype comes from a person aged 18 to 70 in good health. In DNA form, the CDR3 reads TGTGCCAGCAGCTTGATGAGGTCTAATTCACCCCTCCACTTT. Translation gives CASSLMRSNSPLHF.